This T cell receptor beta chain was sequenced for a study of blood T cell repertoires in COVID-19. Study in general: T cells, B-cell-depleted T cells, or PBMCs provided the cDNA or gDNA that served as material.

The data were produced by immunoSEQ multiplex PCR, yet TCRdb's version contains in-frame clones alone and is incomplete. The table shows over 15,000 clones, with roughly 90% occurring only once. The CDR3 has 13 amino acids. V was clipped by 10 bases and J by 7 bases, with 17 bases between them. Germline V lookup: CDR1 MNHEY, CDR2 SVGAGI. Material for sequencing was peripheral blood. The sequence came from a human donor in a cohort sampled during active COVID-19. The donor label of this sample is uncertain. The rearrangement uses TRBV6-5 and TRBJ1-5; possible D gene TRBD1, 5 bases. CDR3 in DNA: TGTGCCACCCGGGGGGGGTATGAGCAGCCCCAGCATTTT. This sequence encodes CATRGGYEQPQHF.